Listed below are T cell receptor beta chains from one sample, sequenced in a study of cytomegalovirus exposure and HLA in healthy donors. Measured with immunoSEQ multiplex PCR; TCRdb has only the in-frame clones, and not every one. The table lists about 150,000 clones, approximately 86% of them singletons. Input material: PBMCs. These receptors all stem from a man aged 18 to 29 in good health and CMV-seropositive. The CDR3 runs from the conserved cysteine through the conserved F or W. Each record gives: V gene, CDR3 protein.

>TRBV11-2
CASSLRGILGTSSNEQFF
>TRBV15
CATSTSSGGSYNEQFF
>TRBV2
CASSTGSEAFF
>TRBV5-4
CASSYRQEGYGYTF
>TRBV6-6
CASSRRQSDSGNTIYF
>TRBV10-3
CAISGISGRAGATQYF
>TRBV5-1
CASSLNRGDYGYTF
>TRBV5-1
CASSPGHITGELFF
>TRBV7-8
CASSSGGSAADTQYF
>TRBV4-3
CASSQDRRATGANVLTF
>TRBV23-1
CASSQCRGRSEKLFF
>TRBV6-1
CASSELTGGATF
>TRBV19
CASTEEGALWTSYGYTF
>TRBV11-3
CASSLWGGTVPGELFF
>TRBV7-3
CASSLTPSYEQYF
>TRBV4-2
CASSQVLAGGPDEQFF
>TRBV29-1
CSVEGRATDTQYF
>TRBV18
CASSLMGQYNEKLFF
>TRBV11-3
CASSLVFGGTEAFF
>TRBV9
CASSVGDSEQYF
>TRBV5-6
CASSLETGGTYRGYTF
>TRBV11-1
CASSRGRHNTEAFF
>TRBV29-1
CSAGEAGGPYEQYF
>TRBV15
CATSRGRNTPGGYTF
>TRBV15
CATSRVGWQGAYEQYF
>TRBV30
CALGLAGVAGELFF
>TRBV7-9
CASSLEAGGRDEQFF
>TRBV19
CASRLAGGFGYTGELFF
>TRBV7-2
CASSLGPSGNTIYF
>TRBV2
CASKIGLAIYNEQFF
>TRBV11-3
CASSLDTGSEAFF
>TRBV7-9
CASSLGQRNQPQHF
>TRBV30
CAWTRDTETQYF
>TRBV25-1
CASSEPSSYEQYF
>TRBV6-6
CASSYGGRAYEQYF
>TRBV6-5
CASRPDRMGNQPQHF
>TRBV7-2
CASSLWSTEAFF
>TRBV10-3
CAISPGGRELVRTEAFF
>TRBV11-3
CASSLSSGNTIYF
>TRBV7-3
CASSLIGGQGTDTQYF
>TRBV6-1
CASSGTSGPPREQYF
>TRBV27
CASSPLSAAYEQYF
>TRBV7-2
CASSWGLAGGNEQFF
>TRBV5-1
CASSPGTGDYGYTF
>TRBV19
CASSSGQGPYEQYF
>TRBV6-6
CASSPGLLGGKNIQYF
>TRBV27
CASSLWLAGETGELFF
>TRBV6-5
CASSYTDRRYAFF
>TRBV4-3
CASSLQGTNVLTF
>TRBV5-1
CASRWRQGANTEAFF
>TRBV11-2
CASRREEAFF
>TRBV6-1
CASSWTGVNTEAFF
>TRBV11-3
CASSAAGATSYEQYF
>TRBV6-6
CASSLLTGGLGDEQFF
>TRBV7-6
CASSPSPGTFYGYTF
>TRBV29-1
CSVEGATNYGYTF
>TRBV5-6
CASSLYGQGGRTEAFF
>TRBV18
CASSDTLRNEQFF
>TRBV30
CAWSFGRTGELFF
>TRBV2
CASSLRLAGLTDTQYF